A selection of T cell receptor beta chains follows, all from one sample in a study of blood T cell repertoires in COVID-19. The repertoire was sequenced with immunoSEQ multiplex PCR; TCRdb's copy has only in-frame clones and lacks some. Found here are more than 250,000 clones, 88% of them singletons; the top ten hold about 1.2%. The material sequenced was PBMCs or T cells enriched from blood (not recorded which). These receptors originate from a woman in her thirties or forties with acute COVID-19. CDR3s include the opening cysteine and the closing phenylalanine or tryptophan. A D gene is named only where the DNA matches it firmly. Size values are once, few and many counts, or a class for expanded clones, and some rows have none.

clone_size	v_call	j_call	d_call	cdr3_length	cdr3_nt	cdr3_aa
NA	TRBV4-1	TRBJ2-2	TRBD2	17	TGCGCCAGCAGCCGCGGACTAGCGGGAGGGTACACCGGGGAGCTGTTTTTT	CASSRGLAGGYTGELFF
NA	TRBV5-1	TRBJ1-4	TRBD1	15	TGCGCCAGCAGCTTCGACAGGGGGCACGGAGAAAAACTGTTTTTT	CASSFDRGHGEKLFF
NA	TRBV5-1	TRBJ2-3	TRBD2	17	TGCGCCAGCACCCTCCAACCTCGGACTAGCGGCACAGATACGCAGTATTTT	CASTLQPRTSGTDTQYF
NA	TRBV9	TRBJ2-7	TRBD1	16	TGTGCCAGCAGCGTAGGATTAGGACAGGGGGCTGGCGAGCAGTACTTC	CASSVGLGQGAGEQYF
NA	TRBV9	TRBJ1-3	NA	16	TGTGCCAGCAGCGTAGGCCTCCAGGGTCTTGGAAACACCATATATTTT	CASSVGLQGLGNTIYF
NA	TRBV27	TRBJ1-2	TRBD1	15	TGTGCCAGCAGTTATTCAGGGGGCCAGAACTATGGCTACACCTTC	CASSYSGGQNYGYTF
NA	TRBV4-1	TRBJ1-5	NA	14	TGCGCCAGCAGCCCGAGGACAAGTAATCAGCCCCAGCATTTT	CASSPRTSNQPQHF
NA	TRBV19	TRBJ1-1	NA	14	TGTGCCAGTAGTGGCGGGGGAGGGATGTCTGAAGCTTTCTTT	CASSGGGGMSEAFF
NA	TRBV4-1	TRBJ2-7	NA	17	TGCGCCAGCAGCCAAGATTCAGGGAAGGGGGTCGTCTACGAGCAGTACTTC	CASSQDSGKGVVYEQYF
NA	TRBV4-3	TRBJ2-3	NA	15	TGCGCCAGCAGCCAAGATTTCCCCGGGACAGATACGCAGTATTTT	CASSQDFPGTDTQYF
NA	TRBV27	TRBJ2-2	TRBD1	19	TGTGCCAGCAGTATCTGGCCGTTGGGACAGGGGAGAGACACCGGGGAGCTGTTTTTT	CASSIWPLGQGRDTGELFF
NA	TRBV28	TRBJ2-5	TRBD1	15	TGTGCCAGCAGTTCGCCTTACAGGGGTCAAGAGACCCAGTACTTC	CASSSPYRGQETQYF
NA	TRBV6-5	TRBJ1-2	TRBD1	14	TGTGCCAGCAGTAACGACAGGGTGTTGTATGGCTACACCTTC	CASSNDRVLYGYTF
NA	TRBV29-1	TRBJ2-1	TRBD2	15	TGCAGCGTTCGTAGGACTAGCGGGGACTACAATGAGCAGTTCTTC	CSVRRTSGDYNEQFF
NA	TRBV24-1	TRBJ1-1	TRBD1	13	TGTGCCACCAGTGGACAGGGAGACACTGAAGCTTTCTTT	CATSGQGDTEAFF
NA	TRBV15	TRBJ1-5	NA	14	TGTGCCACCAGCACCAGGACAGGCAATCAGCCCCAGCATTTT	CATSTRTGNQPQHF
NA	TRBV18	TRBJ2-3	NA	15	TGTGCCAGCTCACCGACCGGGATTACAACAGATACGCAGTATTTT	CASSPTGITTDTQYF
NA	TRBV4-2	TRBJ1-2	TRBD1	15	TGTGCCAGCAGCCACAAACAGGGGGCCAACTATGGCTACACCTTC	CASSHKQGANYGYTF
once	TRBV9	TRBJ2-1	NA	14	TGTGCCAGCAGCGTCGACGAGCGTTCCAATGAGCAGTTCTTC	CASSVDERSNEQFF
NA	TRBV18	TRBJ1-2	NA	14	TGTGCCAGCTTACCCCTTGGCGGGGTCTATGGCTACACCTTC	CASLPLGGVYGYTF
NA	TRBV5-4	TRBJ2-7	NA	13	TGTGCCAGCAGCTTCAGGGATCCCTACGAGCAGTACTTC	CASSFRDPYEQYF
NA	TRBV7-9	TRBJ2-1	NA	13	TGTGCCAGCAGCTTACAGGGACTTGAGGAGCAGTTCTTC	CASSLQGLEEQFF
NA	TRBV9	TRBJ2-7	TRBD2	16	TGTGCCAGCAGCGCAGGGACTAGCGGGACCTCCTACGAGCAGTACTTC	CASSAGTSGTSYEQYF
NA	TRBV19	TRBJ1-4	NA	15	TGTGCCAGTAGTATCCAGCCGGGGACTAATGAAAAACTGTTTTTT	CASSIQPGTNEKLFF
few	TRBV5-1	TRBJ1-1	NA	13	TGCGCCAGCAGCTTGGGTATGAACACTGAAGCTTTCTTT	CASSLGMNTEAFF
NA	TRBV24-1	TRBJ2-1	NA	12	TGTGCCACCAGTGATCCTTTGAGTGAGCAGTTCTTC	CATSDPLSEQFF
NA	TRBV6-5	TRBJ1-3	NA	15	TGTGCCAGCAGTTACCTTGGACAGATCGGAAACACCATATATTTT	CASSYLGQIGNTIYF
NA	TRBV19	TRBJ2-1	NA	16	TGTGCCAGTAGTAAGACAAGGGGTCACACCTACAATGAGCAGTTCTTC	CASSKTRGHTYNEQFF
NA	TRBV9	TRBJ2-7	TRBD2	18	TGTGCCAGCAGCGTAGGGGGGACTAGCGGGAGTTTCATGGACGAGCAGTACTTC	CASSVGGTSGSFMDEQYF
NA	TRBV11-3	TRBJ2-2	TRBD1	15	TGTGCCAGCAGCTTCGGACAGGGGCTCGCCGGGGAGCTGTTTTTT	CASSFGQGLAGELFF
few	TRBV18	TRBJ2-3	NA	15	TGTGCCAGCTCACCGGCCTCAAACGCCCCAGATACGCAGTATTTT	CASSPASNAPDTQYF
NA	TRBV7-2	TRBJ1-2	NA	14	TGTGCCAGCAGCGCGGGGCTAGGACGATCTGGCTACACCTTC	CASSAGLGRSGYTF
once	TRBV9	TRBJ2-3	TRBD2	15	TGTGCCAGCAGCGCGGCTAGCGGGATCACAGATACGCAGTATTTT	CASSAASGITDTQYF
once	TRBV12-5	TRBJ2-1	TRBD1	15	TGTGCTAGTGGCACAGACGGACAGGGCAAGGATGAGCAGTTCTTC	CASGTDGQGKDEQFF
NA	TRBV28	TRBJ1-1	NA	15	TGTGCCAGCAGGGGTCACAGGGCGGGGAACACTGAAGCTTTCTTT	CASRGHRAGNTEAFF
NA	TRBV27	TRBJ2-1	TRBD1	16	TGTGCCAGCAGTTTAAGATTGGGGACAGGGGGGTATGAGCAGTTCTTC	CASSLRLGTGGYEQFF
NA	TRBV4-1	TRBJ2-3	TRBD2	17	TGCGCCAGCAGCCAACAATCTAGCGGGGGTGCCACAGATACGCAGTATTTT	CASSQQSSGGATDTQYF
NA	TRBV19	TRBJ1-5	NA	14	TGTGCCAGTAGTATCTCGAGGAGCAATCAGCCCCAGCATTTT	CASSISRSNQPQHF
few	TRBV7-9	TRBJ2-4	NA	19	TGTGCCAGCAGCTTAGGAGGACAGGGAGGGGGATTAGCCAAAAACATTCAGTACTTC	CASSLGGQGGGLAKNIQYF
NA	TRBV3-1/TRBV3-2	TRBJ2-3	NA	13	TGTGCCAGCATGCAGGGAAGCACAGATACGCAGTATTTT	CASMQGSTDTQYF
NA	TRBV10-3	TRBJ2-3	TRBD2	14	TGTGCCATCGGCGCGGGAGGGGGGGCAGATACGCAGTATTTT	CAIGAGGGADTQYF